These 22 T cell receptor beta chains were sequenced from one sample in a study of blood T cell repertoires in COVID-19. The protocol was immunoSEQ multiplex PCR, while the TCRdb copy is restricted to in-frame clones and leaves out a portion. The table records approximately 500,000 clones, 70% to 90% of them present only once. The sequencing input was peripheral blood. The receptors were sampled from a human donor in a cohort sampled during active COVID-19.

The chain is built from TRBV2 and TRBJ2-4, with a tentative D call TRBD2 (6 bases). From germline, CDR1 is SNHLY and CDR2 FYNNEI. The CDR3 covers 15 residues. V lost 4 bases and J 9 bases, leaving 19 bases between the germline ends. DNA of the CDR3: TGTGCCAGCAGTGCCCTGCCCGGGGGAAGTACCATTCAGTACTTC. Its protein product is CASSALPGGSTIQYF.

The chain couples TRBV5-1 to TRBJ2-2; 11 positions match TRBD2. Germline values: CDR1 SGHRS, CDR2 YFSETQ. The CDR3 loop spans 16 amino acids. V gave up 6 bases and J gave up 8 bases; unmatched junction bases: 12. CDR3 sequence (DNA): TGCGCCAGCAAGACTAGCGGGATGAGAGAGGCGGGGGAGCTGTTTTTT. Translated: CASKTSGMREAGELFF.

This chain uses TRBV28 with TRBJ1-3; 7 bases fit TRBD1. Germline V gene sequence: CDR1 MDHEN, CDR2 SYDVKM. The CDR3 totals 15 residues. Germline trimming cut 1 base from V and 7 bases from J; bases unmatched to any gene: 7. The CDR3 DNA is TGTGCCAGCAGTTTATACGACAGGGCGTGGAACACCATATATTTT. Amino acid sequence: CASSLYDRAWNTIYF.

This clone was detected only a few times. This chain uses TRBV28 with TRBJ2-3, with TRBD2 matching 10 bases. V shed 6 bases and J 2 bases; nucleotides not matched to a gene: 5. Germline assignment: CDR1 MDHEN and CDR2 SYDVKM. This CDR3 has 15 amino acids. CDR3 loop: CASRSGRAVTDTQYF. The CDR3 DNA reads TGTGCCAGCAGGAGCGGGAGGGCCGTCACAGATACGCAGTATTTT.

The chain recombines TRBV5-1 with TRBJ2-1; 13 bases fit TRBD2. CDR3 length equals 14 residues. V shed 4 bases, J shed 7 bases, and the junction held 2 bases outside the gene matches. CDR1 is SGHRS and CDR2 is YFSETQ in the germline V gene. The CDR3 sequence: CASSPGLAGNEQFF. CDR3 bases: TGCGCCAGCAGCCCGGGACTAGCGGGAAATGAGCAGTTCTTC. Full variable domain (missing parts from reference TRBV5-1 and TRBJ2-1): KAGVTQTPRYLIKTRGQQVTLSCSPISGHRSVSWYQQTPGQGLQFLFEYFSETQRNKGNFPGRFSGRQFSNSRSEMNVSTLELGDSALYLCASSPGLAGNEQFFGPGTRLTVL.

CDR3 in amino acids: CASSNPDRTNQPQHF. CDR3 sequence (DNA): TGTGCCAGTAGTAACCCGGACAGGACGAATCAGCCCCAGCATTTT. The J gene is TRBJ1-5, the V gene TRBV19; 7 positions agree with TRBD1. This CDR3 spans 15 amino acids. J was trimmed by 4 bases and V by 4 bases; bases with no gene match: 7. Per the germline V gene, CDR1 is LNHDA and CDR2 is SQIVND (reference sequence).

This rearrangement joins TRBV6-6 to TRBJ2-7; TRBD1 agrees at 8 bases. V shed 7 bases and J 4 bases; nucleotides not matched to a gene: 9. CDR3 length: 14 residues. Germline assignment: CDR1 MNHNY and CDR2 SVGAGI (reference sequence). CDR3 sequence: CASIPGTGSYEQYF. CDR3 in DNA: TGTGCCAGCATTCCCGGGACAGGATCGTACGAGCAGTACTTC.

The CDR3: CASSQVLAPYTQYF. The CDR3 coding sequence is TGTGCCAGCAGCCAAGTCTTGGCTCCATATACGCAGTATTTT. The chain is built from TRBV3-1 (or the pseudogene TRBV3-2) and TRBJ2-3; D is unresolved. Germline lookup yields CDR1 LGHDT and CDR2 YNNKEL (reference sequence). The germline V and J ends were trimmed by 1 base and 7 bases, with 12 bases remaining between them. The CDR3 is made up of 14 amino acids.

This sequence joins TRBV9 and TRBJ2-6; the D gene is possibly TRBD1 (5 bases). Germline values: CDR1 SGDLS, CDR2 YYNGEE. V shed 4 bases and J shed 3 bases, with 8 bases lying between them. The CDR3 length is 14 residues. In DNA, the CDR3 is TGTGCCAGCAGCAAGGGGCTTGGGGCCAACGTCCTGACTTTC. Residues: CASSKGLGANVLTF.

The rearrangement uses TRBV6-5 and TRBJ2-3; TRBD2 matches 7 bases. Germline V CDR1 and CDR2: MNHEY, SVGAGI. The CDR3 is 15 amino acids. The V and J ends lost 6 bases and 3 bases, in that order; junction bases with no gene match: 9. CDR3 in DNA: TGTGCCAGCAGGGGTAGGGAGGGGAAGACAGATACGCAGTATTTT. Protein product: CASRGREGKTDTQYF.

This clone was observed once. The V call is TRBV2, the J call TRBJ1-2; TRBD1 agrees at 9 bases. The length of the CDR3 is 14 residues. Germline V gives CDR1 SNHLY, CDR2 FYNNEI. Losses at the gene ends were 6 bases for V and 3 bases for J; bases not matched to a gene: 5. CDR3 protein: CASRVQGADYGYTF. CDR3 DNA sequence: TGTGCCAGCAGGGTACAGGGGGCTGACTATGGCTACACCTTC.

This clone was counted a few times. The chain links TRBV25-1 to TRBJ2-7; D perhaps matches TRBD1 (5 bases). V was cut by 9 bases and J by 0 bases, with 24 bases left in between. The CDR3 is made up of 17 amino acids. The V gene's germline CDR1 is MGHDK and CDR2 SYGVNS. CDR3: CASGCFLEWTRSYEQYF. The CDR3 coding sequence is TGTGCCAGTGGTTGTTTCCTTGAGTGGACACGCTCCTACGAGCAGTACTTC.

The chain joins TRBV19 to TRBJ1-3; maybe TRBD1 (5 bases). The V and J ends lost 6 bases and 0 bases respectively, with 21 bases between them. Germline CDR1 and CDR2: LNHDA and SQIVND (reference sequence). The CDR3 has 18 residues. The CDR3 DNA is TGTGCCAGTAGCTCGGCAGAGTGGGGACTCATCTCTGGAAACACCATATATTTT. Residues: CASSSAEWGLISGNTIYF.

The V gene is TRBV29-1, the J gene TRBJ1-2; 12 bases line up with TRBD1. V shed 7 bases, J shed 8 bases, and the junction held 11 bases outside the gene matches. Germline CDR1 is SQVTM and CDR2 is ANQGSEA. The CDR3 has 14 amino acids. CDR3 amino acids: CSGSEGQGAGGYTF. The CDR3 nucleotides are TGCAGCGGATCCGAGGGACAGGGGGCAGGAGGCTACACCTTC.

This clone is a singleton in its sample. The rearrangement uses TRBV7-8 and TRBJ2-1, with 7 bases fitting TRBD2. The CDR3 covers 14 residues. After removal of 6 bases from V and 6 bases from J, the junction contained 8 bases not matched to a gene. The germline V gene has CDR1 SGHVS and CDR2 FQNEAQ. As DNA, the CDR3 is TGTGCCAGCAGTCTGAGGACTAGTAGCAATGAGCAGTTCTTC. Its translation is CASSLRTSSNEQFF. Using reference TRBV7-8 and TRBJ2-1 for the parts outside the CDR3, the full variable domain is GAGVSQSPRYKVAKRGQDVALRCDPISGHVSLFWYQQALGQGPEFLTYFQNEAQLDKSGLPSDRFFAERPEGSVSTLKIQRTQQEDSAVYLCASSLRTSSNEQFFGPGTRLTVL.

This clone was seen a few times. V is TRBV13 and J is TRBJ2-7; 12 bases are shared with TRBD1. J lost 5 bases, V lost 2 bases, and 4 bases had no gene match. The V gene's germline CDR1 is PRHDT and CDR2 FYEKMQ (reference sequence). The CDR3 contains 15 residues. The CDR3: CASSLRDRGRNEQYF. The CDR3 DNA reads TGTGCCAGCAGCTTAAGGGACAGGGGGCGGAACGAGCAGTACTTC.

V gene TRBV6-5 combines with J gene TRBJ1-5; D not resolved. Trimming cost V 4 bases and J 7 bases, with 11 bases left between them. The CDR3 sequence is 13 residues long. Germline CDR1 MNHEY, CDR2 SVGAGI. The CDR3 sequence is CASSFSARQPQHF. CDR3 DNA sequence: TGTGCCAGCAGTTTTAGTGCCCGACAGCCCCAGCATTTT.

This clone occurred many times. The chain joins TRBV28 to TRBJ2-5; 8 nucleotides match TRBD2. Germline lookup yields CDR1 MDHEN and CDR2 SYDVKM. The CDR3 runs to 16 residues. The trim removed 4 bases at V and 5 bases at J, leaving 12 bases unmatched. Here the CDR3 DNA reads TGTGCCAGCAGTTCCTCACTAGCGGCCGGGTGGGAGACCCAGTACTTC. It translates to CASSSSLAAGWETQYF. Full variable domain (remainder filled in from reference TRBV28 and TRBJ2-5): DVKVTQSSRYLVKRTGEKVFLECVQDMDHENMFWYRQDPGLGLRLIYFSYDVKMKEKGDIPEGYSVSREKKERFSLILESASTNQTSMYLCASSSSLAAGWETQYFGPGTRLLVL.

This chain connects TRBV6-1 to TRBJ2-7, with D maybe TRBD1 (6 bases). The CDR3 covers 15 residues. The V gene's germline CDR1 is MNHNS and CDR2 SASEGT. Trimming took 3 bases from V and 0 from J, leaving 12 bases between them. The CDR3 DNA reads TGTGCCAGCAGTGAGCAGGGGATTGTCTCCTACGAGCAGTACTTC. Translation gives CASSEQGIVSYEQYF.

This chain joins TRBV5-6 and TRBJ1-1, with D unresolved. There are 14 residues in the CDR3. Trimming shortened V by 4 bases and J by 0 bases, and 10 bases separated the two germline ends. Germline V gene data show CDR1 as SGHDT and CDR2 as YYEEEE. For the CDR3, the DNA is TGTGCCAGCAGCGGAACGAGGATGAACACTGAAGCTTTCTTT. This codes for CASSGTRMNTEAFF.

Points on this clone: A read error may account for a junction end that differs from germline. In DNA form, the CDR3 reads TGCGCCAGCAACCAACAGGTCCCAGCGGGAGGTCGCACAGATACGCAGTATTTT. The encoded protein is CASNQQVPAGGRTDTQYF. V is TRBV4-1 and J is TRBJ2-3, with TRBD2 matching over 9 bases. The CDR3 totals 18 residues. CDR1 and CDR2 from the germline V gene are MGHRA and YSYEKL.

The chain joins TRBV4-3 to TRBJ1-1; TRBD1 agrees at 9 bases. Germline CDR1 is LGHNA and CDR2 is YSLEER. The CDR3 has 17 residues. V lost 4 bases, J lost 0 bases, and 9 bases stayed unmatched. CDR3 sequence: CASSRGQGFLMNTEAFF. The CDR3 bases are TGCGCCAGCAGCCGTGGACAGGGGTTTTTAATGAACACTGAAGCTTTCTTT.